The present T cell receptor beta chain was sequenced within a study of Ad26.COV2.S vaccination and SARS-CoV-2 variants. Sample treatment: roughly 18 received Ad26.COV2.S at low or high dose, single or two shots; a few received placebo; per-sample allocation not given. It was on day 63 after the first vaccine or placebo injection that samples were taken. Cohort 1b enrolled adults aged 18-55 years in Boston. Study observations and caveats: Non-spike TCR breadth did not differ much between vaccine and placebo recipients.

TCRdb's copy holds only in-frame clones and misses some; the assay was immunoSEQ multiplex PCR. The sample lists some 410,000 clones, around 92% occurring once. This CDR3 contains 15 residues. With 4 bases clipped from V and 9 bases from J, the junction kept 7 bases outside the gene matches. From germline, CDR1 is LNHDA and CDR2 SQIVND (reference sequence). Comments on this clone: Its antigen is not identified.

Specimen: peripheral blood, collected in a trial of Ad26.COV2.S vaccine versus placebo. This clonotype originated in a person between 18 and 59 years old who received the Ad26.COV2.S COVID-19 vaccine or a placebo. The chain carries TRBV19 and TRBJ2-2, with 11 bases aligning to TRBD1. The DNA of the CDR3 is TGTGCCAGTAGTAAACCCGGGACAGGGGGTTGGGAGCTGTTTTTT. Translation: CASSKPGTGGWELFF.